The T cell receptor beta chain under discussion was sequenced for a study of blood T cell repertoires in COVID-19. Per the germline V gene, CDR1 is MNHEY and CDR2 is SVGAGI. This CDR3 region has 14 residues. The V end lost 5 bases, the J end lost 3 bases, and 13 bases lay between the germline ends. Produced via immunoSEQ multiplex PCR; TCRdb's table is partial and in-frame only. The sample includes 200,000 to 250,000 clones, nearly 90% of them seen just once. Living in 24 US areas, the participants were between about 18 and 90 years of age. This clonotype originated in a man aged 25 to 45 who had been exposed to COVID-19. Sequenced: PBMCs or T cells enriched from blood (not recorded which). The V and J genes are TRBV6-5 and TRBJ1-1; D ambiguous. CDR3: CASSPEGDDTEAFF. Here the CDR3 DNA reads TGTGCCAGCAGTCCCGAGGGCGACGACACTGAAGCTTTCTTT.